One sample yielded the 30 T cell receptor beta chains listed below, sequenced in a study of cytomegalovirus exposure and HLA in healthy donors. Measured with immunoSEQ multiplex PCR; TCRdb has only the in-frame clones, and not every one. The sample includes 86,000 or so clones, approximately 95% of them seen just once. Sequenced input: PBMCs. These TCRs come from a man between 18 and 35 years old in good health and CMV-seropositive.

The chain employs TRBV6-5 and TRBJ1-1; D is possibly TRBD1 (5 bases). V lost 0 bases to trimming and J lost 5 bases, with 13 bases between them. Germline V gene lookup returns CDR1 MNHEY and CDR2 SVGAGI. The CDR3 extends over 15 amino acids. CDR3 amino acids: CASSYSLDSWTEAFF. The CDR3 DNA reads TGTGCCAGCAGTTACTCGTTAGACAGTTGGACTGAAGCTTTCTTT.

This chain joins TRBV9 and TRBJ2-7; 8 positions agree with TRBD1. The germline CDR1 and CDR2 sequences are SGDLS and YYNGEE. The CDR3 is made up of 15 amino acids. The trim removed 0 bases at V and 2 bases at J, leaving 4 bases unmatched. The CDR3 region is CASSVGQGLPYEQYF. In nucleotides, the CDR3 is TGTGCCAGCAGCGTAGGACAGGGGCTTCCCTACGAGCAGTACTTC.

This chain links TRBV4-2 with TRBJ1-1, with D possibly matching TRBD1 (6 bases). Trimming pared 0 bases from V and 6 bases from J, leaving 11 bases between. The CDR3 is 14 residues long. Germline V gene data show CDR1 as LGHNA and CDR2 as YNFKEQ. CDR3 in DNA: TGTGCCAGCAGCCAAGATGGGGGCCGGCCTGAAGCTTTCTTT. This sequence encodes CASSQDGGRPEAFF.

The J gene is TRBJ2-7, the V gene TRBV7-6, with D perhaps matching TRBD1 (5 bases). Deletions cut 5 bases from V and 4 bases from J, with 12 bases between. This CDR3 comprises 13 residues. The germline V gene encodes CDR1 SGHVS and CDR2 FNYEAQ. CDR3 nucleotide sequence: TGTGCCAGCAGCCCGGATGCAGGGTACGAGCAGTACTTC. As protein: CASSPDAGYEQYF.

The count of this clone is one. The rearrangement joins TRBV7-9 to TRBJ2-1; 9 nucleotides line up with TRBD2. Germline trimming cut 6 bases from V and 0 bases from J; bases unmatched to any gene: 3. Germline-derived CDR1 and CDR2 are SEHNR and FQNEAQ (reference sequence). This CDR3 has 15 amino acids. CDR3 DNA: TGTGCCAGCAGTGGTAGCGGGAGCTCCTACAATGAGCAGTTCTTC. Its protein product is CASSGSGSSYNEQFF.

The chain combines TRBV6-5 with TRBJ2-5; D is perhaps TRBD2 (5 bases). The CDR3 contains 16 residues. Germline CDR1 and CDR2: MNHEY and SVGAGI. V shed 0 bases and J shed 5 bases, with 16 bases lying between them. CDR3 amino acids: CASSYSWELVRETQYF. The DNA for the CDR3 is TGTGCCAGCAGTTACTCTTGGGAGCTGGTACGGGAGACCCAGTACTTC.

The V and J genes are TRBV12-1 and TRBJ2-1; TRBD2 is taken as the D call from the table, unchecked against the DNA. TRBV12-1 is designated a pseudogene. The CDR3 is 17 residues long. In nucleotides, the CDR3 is TGTGCCAGCAGCTTTCCCCGGGGAGCTGTCTCCTACAATGAGCAGTTCTTC. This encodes CASSFPRGAVSYNEQFF.

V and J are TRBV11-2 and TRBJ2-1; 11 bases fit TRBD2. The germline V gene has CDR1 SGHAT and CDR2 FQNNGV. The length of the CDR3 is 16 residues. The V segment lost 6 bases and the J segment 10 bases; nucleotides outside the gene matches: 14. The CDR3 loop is CASRTRGLAALGEQFF. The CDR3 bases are TGTGCCAGCAGGACCCGGGGACTAGCGGCCCTCGGGGAGCAGTTCTTC. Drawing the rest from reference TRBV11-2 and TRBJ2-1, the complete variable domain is EAGVAQSPRYKIIEKRQSVAFWCNPISGHATLYWYQQILGQGPKLLIQFQNNGVVDDSQLPKDRFSAERLKGVDSTLKIQPAKLEDSAVYLCASRTRGLAALGEQFFGPGTRLTVL.

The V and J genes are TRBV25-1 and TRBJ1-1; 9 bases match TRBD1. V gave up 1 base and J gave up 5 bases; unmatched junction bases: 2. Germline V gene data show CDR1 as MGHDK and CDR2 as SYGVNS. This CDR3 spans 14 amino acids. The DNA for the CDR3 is TGTGCCAGCAGTGAATTGGGGACAGGGACTGAAGCTTTCTTT. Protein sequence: CASSELGTGTEAFF.

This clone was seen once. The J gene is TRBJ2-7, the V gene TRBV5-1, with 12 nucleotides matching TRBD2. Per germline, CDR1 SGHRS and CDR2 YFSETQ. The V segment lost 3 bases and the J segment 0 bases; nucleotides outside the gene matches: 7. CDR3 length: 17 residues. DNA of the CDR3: TGCGCCAGCAGCTCCGGGACTAGCGGGTTGAGCTCCTACGAGCAGTACTTC. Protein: CASSSGTSGLSSYEQYF. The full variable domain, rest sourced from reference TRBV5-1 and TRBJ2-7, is KAGVTQTPRYLIKTRGQQVTLSCSPISGHRSVSWYQQTPGQGLQFLFEYFSETQRNKGNFPGRFSGRQFSNSRSEMNVSTLELGDSALYLCASSSGTSGLSSYEQYFGPGTRLTVT.

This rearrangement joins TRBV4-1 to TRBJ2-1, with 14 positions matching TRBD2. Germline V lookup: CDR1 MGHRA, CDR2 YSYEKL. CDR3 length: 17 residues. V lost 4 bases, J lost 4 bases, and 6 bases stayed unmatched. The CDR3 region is CASSPYGLAGGYNEQFF. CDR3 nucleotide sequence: TGCGCCAGCAGCCCCTACGGACTAGCGGGAGGTTACAATGAGCAGTTCTTC.

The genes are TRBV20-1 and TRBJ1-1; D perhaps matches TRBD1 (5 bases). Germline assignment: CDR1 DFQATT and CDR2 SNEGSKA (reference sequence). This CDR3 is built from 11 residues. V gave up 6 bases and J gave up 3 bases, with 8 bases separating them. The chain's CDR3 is CSAGRDTEAFF. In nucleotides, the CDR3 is TGCAGTGCGGGCAGGGACACTGAAGCTTTCTTT.

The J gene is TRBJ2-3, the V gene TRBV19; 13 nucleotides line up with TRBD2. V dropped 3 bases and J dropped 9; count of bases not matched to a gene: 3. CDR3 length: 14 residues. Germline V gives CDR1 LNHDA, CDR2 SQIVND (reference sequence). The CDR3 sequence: CASSMRTSGSTQYF. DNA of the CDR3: TGTGCCAGTAGTATGAGGACTAGCGGGAGCACGCAGTATTTT.

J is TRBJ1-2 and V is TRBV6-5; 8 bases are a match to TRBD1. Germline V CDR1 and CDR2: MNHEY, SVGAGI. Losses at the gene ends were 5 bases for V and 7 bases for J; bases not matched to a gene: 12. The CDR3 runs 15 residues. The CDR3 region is CASSPSLDRVGGYTF. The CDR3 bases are TGTGCCAGCAGTCCTTCCCTGGACAGGGTGGGTGGCTACACCTTC.

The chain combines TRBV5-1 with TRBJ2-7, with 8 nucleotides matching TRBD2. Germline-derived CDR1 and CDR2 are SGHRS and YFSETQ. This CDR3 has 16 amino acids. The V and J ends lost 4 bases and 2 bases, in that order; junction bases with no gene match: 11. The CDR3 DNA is TGCGCCAGCAGCCGTATTAGCGGGACCGTCACCTACGAGCAGTACTTC. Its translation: CASSRISGTVTYEQYF.

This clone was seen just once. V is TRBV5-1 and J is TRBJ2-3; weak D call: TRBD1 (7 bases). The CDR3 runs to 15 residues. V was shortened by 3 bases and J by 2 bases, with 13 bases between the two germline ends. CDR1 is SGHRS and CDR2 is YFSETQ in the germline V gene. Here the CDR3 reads CASSSGGQLTDTQYF. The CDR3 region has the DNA TGCGCCAGCAGCTCCGGGGGACAGCTCACAGATACGCAGTATTTT.

CDR3 sequence: CASTAVRNTGELFF. CDR3 bases: TGTGCCAGCACTGCGGTCAGAAACACCGGGGAGCTGTTTTTT. This chain links TRBV14 with TRBJ2-2; D is unresolved. Between the trimmed V and J ends, which lost 7 bases and 2 bases, there was a span of 11 bases. CDR3 length: 14 residues. Germline-derived CDR1 and CDR2 are SGHDN and FVKESK.

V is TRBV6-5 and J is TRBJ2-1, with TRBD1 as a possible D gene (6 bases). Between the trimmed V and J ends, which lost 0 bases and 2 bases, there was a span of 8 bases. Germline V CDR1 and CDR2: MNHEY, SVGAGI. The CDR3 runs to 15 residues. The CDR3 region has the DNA TGTGCCAGCAGTTACTCCCAGGGGACCTACAATGAGCAGTTCTTC. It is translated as CASSYSQGTYNEQFF.

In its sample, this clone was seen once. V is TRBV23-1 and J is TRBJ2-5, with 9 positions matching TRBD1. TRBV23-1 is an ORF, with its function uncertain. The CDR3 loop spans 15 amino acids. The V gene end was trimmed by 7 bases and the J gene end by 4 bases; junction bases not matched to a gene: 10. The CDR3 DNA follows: TGCGCCAGCACCTCCGGGACAGGGTATCGAGAGACCCAGTACTTC. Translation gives CASTSGTGYRETQYF.

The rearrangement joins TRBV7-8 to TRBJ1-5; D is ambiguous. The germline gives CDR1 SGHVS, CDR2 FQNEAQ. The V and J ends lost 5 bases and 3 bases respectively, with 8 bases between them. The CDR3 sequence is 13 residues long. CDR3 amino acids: CASSPTPNQPQHF. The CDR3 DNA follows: TGTGCCAGCAGCCCTACCCCCAATCAGCCCCAGCATTTT.

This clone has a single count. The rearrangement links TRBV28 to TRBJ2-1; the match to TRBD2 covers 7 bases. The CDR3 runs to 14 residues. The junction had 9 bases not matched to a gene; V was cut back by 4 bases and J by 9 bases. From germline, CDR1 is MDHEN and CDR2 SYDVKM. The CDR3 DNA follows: TGTGCCAGCAGTTATACTAGCGAGAGGGGTGAGCAGTTCTTC. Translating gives CASSYTSERGEQFF. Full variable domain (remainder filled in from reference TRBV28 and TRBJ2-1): DVKVTQSSRYLVKRTGEKVFLECVQDMDHENMFWYRQDPGLGLRLIYFSYDVKMKEKGDIPEGYSVSREKKERFSLILESASTNQTSMYLCASSYTSERGEQFFGPGTRLTVL.

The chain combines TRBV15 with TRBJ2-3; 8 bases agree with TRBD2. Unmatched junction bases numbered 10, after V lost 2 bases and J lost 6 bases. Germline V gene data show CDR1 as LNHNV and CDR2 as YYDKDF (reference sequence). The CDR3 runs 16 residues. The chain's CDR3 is CATSRRSGSASDTQYF. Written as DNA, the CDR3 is TGTGCCACCAGCAGACGAAGCGGGAGCGCTTCCGATACGCAGTATTTT.

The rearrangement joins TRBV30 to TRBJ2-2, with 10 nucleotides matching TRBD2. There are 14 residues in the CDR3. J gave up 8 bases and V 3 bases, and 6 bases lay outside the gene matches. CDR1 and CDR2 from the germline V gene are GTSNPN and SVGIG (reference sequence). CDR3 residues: CAWRVAGGTGELFF. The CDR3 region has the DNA TGTGCCTGGAGAGTAGCGGGGGGTACGGGGGAGCTGTTTTTT.

The CDR3 protein is CASTKTLANTGELFF. In nucleotides, the CDR3 is TGTGCCAGCACCAAAACTTTAGCGAACACCGGGGAGCTGTTTTTT. The J gene is TRBJ2-2, the V gene TRBV7-9; D not resolved. The CDR3 spans 15 residues. Trimming cost V 7 bases and J 0 bases, with 12 bases left between them. Germline V CDR1 and CDR2: SEHNR, FQNEAQ (reference sequence).

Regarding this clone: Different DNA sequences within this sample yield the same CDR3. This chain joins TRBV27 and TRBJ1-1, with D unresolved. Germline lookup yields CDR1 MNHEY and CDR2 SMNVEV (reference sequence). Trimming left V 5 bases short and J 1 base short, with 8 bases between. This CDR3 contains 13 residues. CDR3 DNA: TGTGCCAGCAGTCTCACACCGAACACTGAAGCTTTCTTT. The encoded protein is CASSLTPNTEAFF.

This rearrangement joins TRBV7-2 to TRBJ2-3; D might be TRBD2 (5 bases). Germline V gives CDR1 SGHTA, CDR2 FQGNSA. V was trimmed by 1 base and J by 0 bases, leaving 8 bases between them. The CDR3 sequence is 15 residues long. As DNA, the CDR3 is TGTGCCAGCAGCTTAGAAAGCGGTAGCACAGATACGCAGTATTTT. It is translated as CASSLESGSTDTQYF. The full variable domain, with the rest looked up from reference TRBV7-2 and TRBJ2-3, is GAGVSQSPSNKVTEKGKDVELRCDPISGHTALYWYRQSLGQGLEFLIYFQGNSAPDKSGLPSDRFSAERTGGSVSTLTIQRTQQEDSAVYLCASSLESGSTDTQYFGPGTRLTVL.

The CDR3 protein is CASSVSRETDTQYF. CDR3 nucleotide sequence: TGCGCCAGCAGCGTATCCAGGGAAACAGATACGCAGTATTTT. The V gene is TRBV5-1, the J gene TRBJ2-3; possible D gene TRBD1, 5 bases. The CDR3 totals 14 residues. The germline V gene encodes CDR1 SGHRS and CDR2 YFSETQ. The V and J ends lost 4 bases and 3 bases respectively, with 12 bases between them.

The CDR3 loop is CAWTQGGGEFGETQYF. DNA of the CDR3: TGTGCCTGGACTCAAGGAGGGGGCGAGTTCGGAGAGACCCAGTACTTC. The V gene is TRBV30, the J gene TRBJ2-5; tentative D call: TRBD1 (7 bases). The CDR3 runs to 16 residues. The V end lost 4 bases, the J end lost 4 bases, and 22 bases lay between the germline ends. The germline CDR1 and CDR2 sequences are GTSNPN and SVGIG (reference sequence).

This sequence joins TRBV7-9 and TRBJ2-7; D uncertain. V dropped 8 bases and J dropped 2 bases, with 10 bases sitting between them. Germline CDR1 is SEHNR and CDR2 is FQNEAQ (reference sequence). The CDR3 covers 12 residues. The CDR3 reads CASGPSTYEQYF. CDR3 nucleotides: TGTGCCAGCGGGCCTTCAACCTACGAGCAGTACTTC. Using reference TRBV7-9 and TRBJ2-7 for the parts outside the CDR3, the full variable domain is DTGVSQNPRHKITKRGQNVTFRCDPISEHNRLYWYRQTLGQGPEFLTYFQNEAQLEKSRLLSDRFSAERPKGSFSTLEIQRTEQGDSAMYLCASGPSTYEQYFGPGTRLTVT.

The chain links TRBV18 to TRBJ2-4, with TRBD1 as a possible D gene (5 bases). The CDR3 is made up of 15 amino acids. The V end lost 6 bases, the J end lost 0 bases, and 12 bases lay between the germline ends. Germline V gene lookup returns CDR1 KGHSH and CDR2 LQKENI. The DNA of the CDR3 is TGTGCCAGCTCGCATACAGGCTTAGCCAAAAACATTCAGTACTTC. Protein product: CASSHTGLAKNIQYF.